This T cell receptor (beta chain) comes out of a study of cytomegalovirus exposure and HLA in healthy donors. Across the study: Genotyping showed around four fifths of hundreds of donors falling in the Caucasian-associated ancestry cluster.

Points on this clone: Its antigen is still unknown.

The PCR used 60 Vbeta and 13 Jbeta primers. Profiled with immunoSEQ multiplex PCR; TCRdb holds only in-frame clones, not every one. The data show 80,000 to 100,000 clones, 70% to 80% seen once. Trimming shortened V by 7 bases and J by 5 bases, and 11 bases separated the two germline ends. The CDR3 extends over 11 amino acids. Per the germline V gene, CDR1 is DFQATT and CDR2 is SNEGSKA (reference sequence). Whole-study results and caveats: Later work showed greater clonal expansion in HLA-associated TCR beta chains than in equally common others. TCR beta sequences numbering about 17,000 were associated with HLA alleles at 0.05 false discovery rate in a later analysis.

The clonotype comes from a man aged 35 to 55 in good health and CMV-seronegative. The rearrangement links TRBV20-1 to TRBJ2-5; unclear D gene. What was sequenced was PBMCs. CDR3: CSGRIVETQYF. The CDR3 region has the DNA TGCAGTGGCCGTATAGTTGAGACCCAGTACTTC.